This T cell receptor (beta chain) was documented in a study of blood T cell repertoires in COVID-19. Study-wide context: Spain, Italy and the United States supplied samples that represented acute and convalescent COVID-19. T cells, B-cell-depleted T cells, or PBMCs provided the cDNA or gDNA that served as material.

Authors' methods: It was from reference gene primer amplification that nucleated cell counts were estimated. Produced via immunoSEQ multiplex PCR; TCRdb's table is partial and in-frame only. D and trimming come from the DNA, and the V and J calls and clone size come from that table. The table has about 120,000 clones, roughly 85% seen once. With 1 base clipped from V and 6 bases from J, the junction kept 10 bases outside the gene matches. Germline values: CDR1 SGHNT, CDR2 YYREEE (reference sequence). CDR3 length equals 15 residues. The chain recombines TRBV5-4 with TRBJ2-7, with 7 bases aligning to TRBD2. Sequencing used peripheral blood. The receptor was derived from a man at least 80 years old with active or convalescent COVID-19. The CDR3 here is CASSLMSGKGVEQYF. Written as DNA, the CDR3 is TGTGCCAGCAGCTTGATGAGCGGGAAAGGGGTCGAGCAGTACTTC.